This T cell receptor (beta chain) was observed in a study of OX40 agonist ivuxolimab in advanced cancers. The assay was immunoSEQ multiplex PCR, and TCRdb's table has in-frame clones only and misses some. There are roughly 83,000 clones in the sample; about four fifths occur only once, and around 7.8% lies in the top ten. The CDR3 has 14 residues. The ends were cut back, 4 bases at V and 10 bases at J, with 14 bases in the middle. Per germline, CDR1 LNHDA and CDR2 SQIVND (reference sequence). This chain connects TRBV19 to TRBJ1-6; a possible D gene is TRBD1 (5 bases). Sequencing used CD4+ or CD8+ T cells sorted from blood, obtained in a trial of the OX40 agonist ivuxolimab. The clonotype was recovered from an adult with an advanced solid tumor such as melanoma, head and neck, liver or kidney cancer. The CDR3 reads CASSTQGARSPLHF. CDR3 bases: TGTGCCAGTAGTACCCAGGGTGCGCGGTCACCCCTCCACTTT.